This TCR beta chain was recorded in a study of cytomegalovirus exposure and HLA in healthy donors. Study-wide results and caveats: Cytomegalovirus-associated TCR beta chains were listed, numbering 164.

Researchers ran the PCR with 60 Vbeta and 13 Jbeta primers. Measured with immunoSEQ multiplex PCR; TCRdb has only the in-frame clones, and not every one. The sample includes about 130,000 clones, about 80% seen only once; the top ten take about 7%. This clone appeared a single time. The antigen is unknown. The sequenced sample consisted of PBMCs. The origin of this receptor is a man aged 35 to 55 in good health and CMV-seropositive.

This CDR3 is CASSPDLAGIYNEQFF. CDR3 DNA sequence: TGTGCCAGCAGTCCAGACCTAGCGGGGATCTACAATGAGCAGTTCTTC. J is TRBJ2-1 and V is TRBV9; 9 bases match TRBD2. Germline assignment: CDR1 SGDLS and CDR2 YYNGEE. With 5 bases clipped from V and 3 bases from J, the junction kept 9 bases outside the gene matches. The CDR3 sequence is 16 residues long.